This T cell receptor beta chain was obtained from a study of a mutant IDH1 vaccine in newly diagnosed glioma. For the study at large: The study started vaccination 4-6 weeks after radiotherapy alone, or with temozolomide cycles. Treated patients, around 60% male and around 40% female, averaged 40.4 years of age. Prior therapy was radiotherapy, temozolomide, or both; most received both.

Study-level results: Overall, almost 95% of patients had vaccine-induced immune responses.

The time point denotes: week 11, during vaccination. Mutant IDH1 20-mer peptide, at 300 ug, made up each vaccine dose, with topical imiquimod. In the case of this clone: Its antigen is currently unknown.

The CDR3 runs to 13 residues. Trimming pared 7 bases from V and 1 base from J, leaving 13 bases between. Germline V lookup: CDR1 SQVTM, CDR2 ANQGSEA. Libraries were prepared by immunoSEQ multiplex PCR; TCRdb keeps only in-frame clonotypes and omits some of them. This sample has fewer than 35,000 clones; around 87% occur once, and the top ten carry around 21%. This sequence joins TRBV29-1 and TRBJ1-1; maybe TRBD1 (5 bases). The clonotype was recovered from a man younger than 30 with glioma. This material consisted of PBMCs, taken from a glioma patient whose treatment included an IDH1 peptide vaccine. CDR3 in DNA: TGCAGCGCTTGGAGGGGCCAGAACACTGAAGCTTTCTTT. Translating it yields CSAWRGQNTEAFF.